This T cell receptor (beta chain) appears in the sequencing data of a study of blood T cells in healthy people across ages. Germline assignment: CDR1 SQVTM and CDR2 ANQGSEA. V lost 1 base, J lost 1 base, and 10 bases lay in between. The CDR3 sequence is 14 residues long. Concerning this clonotype: Its antigen is undetermined.

Study-level findings and limits: Per million T cells, TCR beta diversity dropped roughly linearly as age increased.

The second PCR ran about 7 to 12 cycles with a sample-barcoded 5' primer and J-beta primers. TCRdb fed the 5' RACE reads into MiXCR, producing one record per CDR3 protein. The data contain fewer than 800,000 distinct CDR3 sequences, 20% to 30% of them singletons. A further study also used this sample, focusing on T cells of mothers and their children.

The rearrangement links TRBV29-1 to TRBJ1-1; D may be TRBD1 (5 bases). This sequence originates from a boy aged 5 to 17 in good health. The sample comprised blood. As DNA, the CDR3 is TGCAGCGTTGAAGGGGGCCAAAGGAACACTGAAGCTTTCTTT. It codes for CSVEGGQRNTEAFF.